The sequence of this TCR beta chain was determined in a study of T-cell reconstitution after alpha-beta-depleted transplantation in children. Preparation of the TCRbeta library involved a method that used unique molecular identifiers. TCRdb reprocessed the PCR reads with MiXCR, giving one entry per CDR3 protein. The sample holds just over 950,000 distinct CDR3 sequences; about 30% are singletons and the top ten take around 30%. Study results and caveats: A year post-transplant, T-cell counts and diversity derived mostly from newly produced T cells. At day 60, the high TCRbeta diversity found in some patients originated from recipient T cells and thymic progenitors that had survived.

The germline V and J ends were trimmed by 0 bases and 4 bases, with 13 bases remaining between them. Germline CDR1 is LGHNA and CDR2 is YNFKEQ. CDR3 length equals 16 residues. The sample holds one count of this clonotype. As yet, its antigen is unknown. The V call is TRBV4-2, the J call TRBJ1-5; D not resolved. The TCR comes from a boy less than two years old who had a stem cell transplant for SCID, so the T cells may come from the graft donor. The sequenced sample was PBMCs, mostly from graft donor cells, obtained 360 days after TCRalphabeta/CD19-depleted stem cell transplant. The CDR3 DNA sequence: TGTGCCAGCAGCCAAGATCGGGCGGTCCCAAATCAGCCCCAGCATTTT. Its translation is CASSQDRAVPNQPQHF.